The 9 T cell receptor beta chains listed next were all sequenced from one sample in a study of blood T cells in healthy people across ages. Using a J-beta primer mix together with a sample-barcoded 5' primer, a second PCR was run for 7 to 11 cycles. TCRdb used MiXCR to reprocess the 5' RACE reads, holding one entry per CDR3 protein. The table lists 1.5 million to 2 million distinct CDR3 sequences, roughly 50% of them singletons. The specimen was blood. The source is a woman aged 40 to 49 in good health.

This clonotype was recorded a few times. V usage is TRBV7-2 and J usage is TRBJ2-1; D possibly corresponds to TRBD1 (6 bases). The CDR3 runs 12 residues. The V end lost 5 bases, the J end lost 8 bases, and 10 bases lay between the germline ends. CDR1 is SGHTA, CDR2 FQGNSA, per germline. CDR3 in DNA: TGTGCCAGCAGCGCACAGGGCCATGAGCAGTTCTTC. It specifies CASSAQGHEQFF.

The CDR3 reads CASKSTGGGDTQYF. The DNA for the CDR3 is TGTGCCAGCAAATCGACAGGGGGGGGAGATACGCAGTATTTT. V and J are TRBV6-1 and TRBJ2-3; 9 bases are a match to TRBD1. V shed 7 bases and J 5 bases; nucleotides not matched to a gene: 7. Germline values: CDR1 MNHNS, CDR2 SASEGT. This CDR3 is 14 amino acids long.

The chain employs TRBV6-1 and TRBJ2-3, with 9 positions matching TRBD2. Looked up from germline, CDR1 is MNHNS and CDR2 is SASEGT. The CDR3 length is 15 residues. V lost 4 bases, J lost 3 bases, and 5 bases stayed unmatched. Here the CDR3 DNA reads TGTGCCAGCAGTGCTGCTAGCGGGGTAACAGATACGCAGTATTTT. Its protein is CASSAASGVTDTQYF.

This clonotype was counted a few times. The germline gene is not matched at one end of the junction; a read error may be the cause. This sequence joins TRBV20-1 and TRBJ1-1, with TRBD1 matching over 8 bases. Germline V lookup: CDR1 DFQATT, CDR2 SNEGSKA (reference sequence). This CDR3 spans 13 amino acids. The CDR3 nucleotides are TGCAGTGCCCTGGGACAGGTGAAAACTGAAGCTTTCTTT. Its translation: CSALGQVKTEAFF.

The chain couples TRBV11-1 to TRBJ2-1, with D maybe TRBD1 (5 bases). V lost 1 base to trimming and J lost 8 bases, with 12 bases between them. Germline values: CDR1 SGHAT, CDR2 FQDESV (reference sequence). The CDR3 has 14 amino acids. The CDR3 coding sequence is TGTGCCAGCAGCTTAGGACGGTGGACATATGAGCAGTTCTTC. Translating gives CASSLGRWTYEQFF.

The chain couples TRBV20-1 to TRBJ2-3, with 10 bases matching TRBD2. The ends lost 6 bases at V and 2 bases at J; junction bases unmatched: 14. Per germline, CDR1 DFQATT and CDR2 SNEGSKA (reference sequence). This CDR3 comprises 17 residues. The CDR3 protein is CSARSSGGFTVTDTQYF. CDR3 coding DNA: TGCAGTGCCAGAAGTAGCGGGGGGTTTACGGTCACAGATACGCAGTATTTT.

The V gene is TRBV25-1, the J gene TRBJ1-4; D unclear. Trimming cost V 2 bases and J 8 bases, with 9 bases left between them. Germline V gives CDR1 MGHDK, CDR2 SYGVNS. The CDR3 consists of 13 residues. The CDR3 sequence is CASSEVGREKLFF. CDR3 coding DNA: TGTGCCAGCAGTGAAGTTGGTCGAGAAAAACTGTTTTTT.

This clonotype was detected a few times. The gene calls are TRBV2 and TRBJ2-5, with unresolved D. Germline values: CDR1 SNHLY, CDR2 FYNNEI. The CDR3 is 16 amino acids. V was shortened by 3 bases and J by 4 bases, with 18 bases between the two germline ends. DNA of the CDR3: TGTGCCAGCAGTGATCCTTACGAGCCCCAGAGAGAGACCCAGTACTTC. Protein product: CASSDPYEPQRETQYF.

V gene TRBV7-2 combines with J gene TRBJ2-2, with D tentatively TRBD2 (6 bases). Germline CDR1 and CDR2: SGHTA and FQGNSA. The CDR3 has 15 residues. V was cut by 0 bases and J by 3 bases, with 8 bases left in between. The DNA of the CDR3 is TGTGCCAGCAGCTTAGCAGCGGGTGACACCGGGGAGCTGTTTTTT. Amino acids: CASSLAAGDTGELFF.